What follows are 11 T cell receptor beta chains derived from one specimen sequenced in a study of Ad26.COV2.S vaccination and SARS-CoV-2 variants. TCRdb's table, derived via immunoSEQ multiplex PCR, lists solely in-frame clones and lacks some. The sample records about 400,000 clones, around 82% being singletons. The treatment was: some 20 received Ad26.COV2.S at low or high dose, single or two shots; about 5 received placebo; per-sample allocation not given. Collection of samples fell on day 63 after the first vaccine or placebo injection. The input for sequencing was peripheral blood, taken in a trial of Ad26.COV2.S vaccine versus placebo. These receptors were taken from a person between 18 and 59 years old who received the Ad26.COV2.S COVID-19 vaccine or a placebo.

J is TRBJ2-2 and V is TRBV14; the match to TRBD1 covers 7 bases. Per germline, CDR1 SGHDN and CDR2 FVKESK. J was trimmed by 3 bases and V by 4 bases; bases with no gene match: 5. The CDR3 covers 15 residues. In DNA, the CDR3 is TGTGCCAGCAGCCCGCAGGGGGTACACACCGGGGAGCTGTTTTTT. Protein product: CASSPQGVHTGELFF.

This clone has a handful of counts. The chain recombines TRBV9 with TRBJ1-3, with no clear D. The length of the CDR3 is 12 residues. The germline V and J ends were trimmed by 2 bases and 8 bases, with 8 bases remaining between them. The germline V gene has CDR1 SGDLS and CDR2 YYNGEE. The CDR3 DNA follows: TGTGCCAGCAGCGTTGTGGGAGACACCATATATTTT. The encoded protein is CASSVVGDTIYF.

V and J are TRBV11-2 and TRBJ1-5; 7 bases match TRBD1. J gave up 4 bases and V 5 bases, and 5 bases lay outside the gene matches. This CDR3 comprises 14 residues. Germline CDR1 and CDR2: SGHAT and FQNNGV. Written as DNA, the CDR3 is TGTGCCAGCAGCCCCTCGACAGGGAATCAGCCCCAGCATTTT. Translated: CASSPSTGNQPQHF.

This clone has a single count. The chain joins TRBV9 to TRBJ1-2; 8 bases line up with TRBD1. J gave up 1 base and V 5 bases, and 7 bases lay outside the gene matches. CDR1 SGDLS and CDR2 YYNGEE come from the germline V gene. The CDR3 totals 15 residues. CDR3 amino acids: CASSRPGGVNYGYTF. The CDR3 bases are TGTGCCAGCAGTCGGCCAGGGGGCGTTAACTATGGCTACACCTTC.

This chain links TRBV9 with TRBJ2-7, with D hard to call. From germline, CDR1 is SGDLS and CDR2 YYNGEE. The CDR3 is 15 residues long. V dropped 3 bases and J dropped 4 bases, with 17 bases sitting between them. CDR3 in amino acids: CASSAGLGRMYEQYF. In DNA, the CDR3 is TGTGCCAGCAGCGCCGGCTTGGGCAGGATGTACGAGCAGTACTTC.

This chain joins TRBV2 and TRBJ2-7; D is undetermined. CDR3 length equals 18 residues. Germline-derived CDR1 and CDR2 are SNHLY and FYNNEI. Trimming left V 6 bases short and J 2 bases short, with 26 bases between. CDR3 protein: CASSLPQALSINPYEQYF. CDR3 nucleotide sequence: TGTGCCAGCAGCCTCCCCCAAGCCCTCAGCATAAATCCCTACGAGCAGTACTTC.

The rearrangement uses TRBV27 and TRBJ1-5; D remains unclear. V gave up 6 bases and J gave up 9 bases, with 21 bases separating them. CDR1 and CDR2 (germline): MNHEY, SMNVEV (reference sequence). The CDR3 spans 15 residues. The CDR3 DNA sequence: TGTGCCAGCAGCCCTAAAACCGACCGAGTTTGGCCCCAGCATTTT. Translated: CASSPKTDRVWPQHF.

The chain couples TRBV5-5 to TRBJ2-1; D not certain. Germline V gives CDR1 SGHKS, CDR2 YYEKEE (reference sequence). The CDR3 totals 14 residues. With 2 bases removed from V and 4 bases from J, the gap between germline ends came to 10 bases. CDR3 nucleotides: TGTGCCAGCAGCTTAGGTGCTGGTTACAATGAGCAGTTCTTC. Its translation is CASSLGAGYNEQFF.

The rearrangement uses TRBV9 and TRBJ2-2; the D is unclear. Trimming took off 3 bases at V and 3 bases at J, with 3 bases between the two ends. CDR1 is SGDLS and CDR2 is YYNGEE in the germline V gene. The CDR3 runs to 12 residues. CDR3 in amino acids: CASSAHTGELFF. CDR3 in DNA: TGTGCCAGCAGCGCCCACACCGGGGAGCTGTTTTTT.

V gene TRBV11-3 combines with J gene TRBJ2-2; D possibly uses TRBD1 or TRBD2 (5 bases each). The CDR3 covers 15 residues. The germline V gene has CDR1 SGHNT and CDR2 YENEEA. Trimming stripped 4 bases from V and 4 bases from J, with 13 bases between. In DNA form, the CDR3 reads TGTGCCAGCAGCTCCCTGCAGGGACCCACCGGGGAGCTGTTTTTT. It encodes CASSSLQGPTGELFF.

The V and J genes are TRBV5-1 and TRBJ1-2; unclear D gene. Per the germline V gene, CDR1 is SGHRS and CDR2 is YFSETQ. The CDR3 length is 13 residues. V was clipped by 1 base and J by 8 bases, with 12 bases between them. CDR3 bases: TGCGCCAGCAGCTTGTTCGGAGGTTGGGGCTACACCTTC. Amino acids: CASSLFGGWGYTF.